Listed here are 21 T cell receptor beta chains from one sample, sequenced in a study of T-cell reconstitution after alpha-beta-depleted transplantation in children. Molecular barcoding with unique molecular identifiers was used for the TCRbeta library. Using its own MiXCR run on the PCR reads, TCRdb lists one record per CDR3 protein. The table lists approximately 350,000 distinct CDR3 sequences, about 14% of them singletons. The specimen was PBMCs, collected from the stem cell graft. These receptors originate from a human donor who donated a stem cell graft to a child with Fanconi anemia.

This clonotype was detected many times. The rearrangement uses TRBV5-6 and TRBJ2-4; D unresolved. CDR1 is SGHDT, CDR2 YYEEEE, per germline. Deletions cut 3 bases from V and 12 bases from J, with 16 bases between. The CDR3 is 13 amino acids. CDR3 nucleotides: TGTGCCAGCAGCTCGGAATTACAAATCAATCAGTACTTC. Protein product: CASSSELQINQYF.

In the case of this clonotype: One end of the junction fails to match germline, which may point to a read error. The CDR3 DNA follows: TGCTGTGCGTTACGTACGGCGGGGCCGTACCAAGAGACCCAGTACTTC. It yields the protein CCALRTAGPYQETQYF. The J gene is TRBJ2-5, the V gene TRBV20-1, with D perhaps TRBD2 (6 bases). The CDR3 loop spans 16 amino acids. Germline lookup yields CDR1 DFQATT and CDR2 SNEGSKA (reference sequence).

The table lists this clonotype with many counts. The rearrangement joins TRBV4-2 to TRBJ2-6, with TRBD2 matching 9 bases. Looked up from germline, CDR1 is LGHNA and CDR2 is YNFKEQ. The length of the CDR3 is 16 residues. Trimming at V came to 3 bases and at J to 0 bases, leaving 0 bases not matched to a gene. CDR3 sequence: CASSQTSGSGANVLTF. CDR3 coding DNA: TGTGCCAGCAGCCAGACTAGCGGCTCTGGGGCCAACGTCCTGACTTTC.

This clonotype was observed once. The junction and the germline gene differ at one end; a read error may be behind it. The rearrangement joins TRBV6-7 to TRBJ2-3; 8 nucleotides match TRBD1. TRBV6-7 is recorded as an ORF, its role being uncertain. The CDR3 consists of 18 residues. The CDR3 here is CACSLLGAQGAGTDTQYF. The CDR3 DNA is TGTGCCTGCAGTCTACTCGGCGCCCAGGGGGCAGGCACAGATACGCAGTATTTT.

V gene TRBV12-3 or TRBV12-4 combines with J gene TRBJ1-2, with TRBD1 matching over 7 bases. The CDR3 has 13 amino acids. V lost 8 bases, J lost 3 bases, and 6 bases stayed unmatched. The CDR3 DNA follows: TGTGCCAGCTCCAAGGGGACAGACTATGGCTACACCTTC. Protein product: CASSKGTDYGYTF.

This clonotype was seen many times. This chain links TRBV20-1 with TRBJ2-1, with D possibly matching TRBD2 (6 bases). The CDR3 totals 14 residues. CDR1 DFQATT and CDR2 SNEGSKA come from the germline V gene (reference sequence). V lost 5 bases, J lost 0 bases, and 11 bases lay in between. CDR3 residues: CSAGSGPSYNEQFF. CDR3 sequence (DNA): TGCAGTGCTGGGAGCGGGCCCTCCTACAATGAGCAGTTCTTC.

The table lists this clonotype with many counts. V usage is TRBV6-2 or TRBV6-3 and J usage is TRBJ1-5; D uncertain. The CDR3 runs to 16 residues. CDR1 is MNHEY, CDR2 SVGEGT, per germline. V lost 2 bases to trimming and J lost 0 bases, with 11 bases between them. This CDR3 reads CASSYGDSYSNQPQHF. The CDR3 DNA follows: TGTGCCAGCAGTTACGGCGACTCCTATAGCAATCAGCCCCAGCATTTT.

Here the CDR3 reads CASSTGQGDQPQHF. The CDR3 DNA follows: TGCGCCAGCAGCACTGGACAGGGCGACCAGCCCCAGCATTTT. The J gene is TRBJ1-5, the V gene TRBV5-1, with TRBD1 matching 8 bases. Germline V gives CDR1 SGHRS, CDR2 YFSETQ. J lost 7 bases, V lost 4 bases, and 7 bases had no gene match. The CDR3 has 14 residues.

The table lists this clonotype with many counts. The chain has TRBV6-6 and TRBJ2-7; the D gene is possibly TRBD1 (5 bases). V was trimmed by 7 bases and J by 3 bases, leaving 10 bases between them. The CDR3 extends over 12 amino acids. Per germline, CDR1 MNHNY and CDR2 SVGAGI (reference sequence). The CDR3 protein is CASKTEYYEQYF. The CDR3 nucleotides read TGTGCCAGCAAGACAGAGTACTACGAGCAGTACTTC.

This clonotype was counted at least ten times. This chain's CDR3 is CASSLRTQVNTEAFF. In DNA, the CDR3 is TGTGCCAGCAGTTTACGCACGCAGGTAAACACTGAAGCTTTCTTT. This sequence joins TRBV12-3 or TRBV12-4 and TRBJ1-1; D gene unclear. The CDR3 is 15 residues long. Trimming left V 2 bases short and J 2 bases short, with 12 bases between.

This clonotype has a count of ten or more. The V gene is TRBV5-1, the J gene TRBJ2-3; D might be TRBD1 (7 bases). The V gene lost 1 base and the J gene lost 3 bases, with 12 bases spanning the gap. This CDR3 is built from 15 residues. CDR1 is SGHRS and CDR2 is YFSETQ in the germline V gene. Here the CDR3 reads CASSLSPGGTDTQYF. The CDR3 nucleotides read TGCGCCAGCAGCTTGTCGCCAGGGGGGACAGATACGCAGTATTTT.

V usage is TRBV10-3 and J usage is TRBJ1-1; D not certain. The germline CDR1 and CDR2 sequences are ENHRY and SYGVKD. This CDR3 has 13 amino acids. V lost 7 bases and J lost 1, with 10 bases in between. CDR3 nucleotides: TGTGCCATCACTCTGAAGGGGAACACTGAAGCTTTCTTT. It yields the protein CAITLKGNTEAFF.

This clonotype was recorded a few times. The chain joins TRBV24-1 to TRBJ2-2; no clear D gene. With 3 bases removed from V and 0 bases from J, the gap between germline ends came to 4 bases. This CDR3 is 14 amino acids long. Germline CDR1 and CDR2: KGHDR and SFDVKD. The CDR3 is CATSDTTNTGELFF. The DNA for the CDR3 is TGTGCCACCAGTGATACTACGAACACCGGGGAGCTGTTTTTT.

V and J are TRBV5-1 and TRBJ2-1; a possible D gene is TRBD2 (7 bases). The germline gives CDR1 SGHRS, CDR2 YFSETQ. This CDR3 has 15 residues. Deletions cut 4 bases from V and 1 base from J, with 12 bases between. CDR3 amino acids: CASSPSGTSYNEQFF. The DNA of the CDR3 is TGCGCCAGCAGCCCCAGCGGGACATCCTACAATGAGCAGTTCTTC.

The gene calls are TRBV2 and TRBJ1-1; D gene unclear. Germline V gene lookup returns CDR1 SNHLY and CDR2 FYNNEI. Trimming removed 2 bases from V and 11 bases from J, with 15 bases in between. The CDR3 is 13 amino acids. As DNA, the CDR3 is TGTGCCAGCAGTGAATATTCGGAACGGAGGGCTTTCTTT. It is translated as CASSEYSERRAFF.

This clonotype came up a few times. The chain carries TRBV3-1 and TRBJ1-2; 7 nucleotides align to TRBD1. Germline CDR1 and CDR2: LGHDT and YNNKEL (reference sequence). The CDR3 sequence is 15 residues long. Germline trimming cut 0 bases from V and 4 bases from J; bases unmatched to any gene: 5. The CDR3 reads CASSQDYRGLYGYTF. In nucleotides, the CDR3 is TGTGCCAGCAGCCAAGATTACAGGGGTCTCTATGGCTACACCTTC.

On this clonotype itself: It is unclear where the CDR3 begins or ends on the DNA, so no DNA is shown, and the CDR3 is as TCRdb lists it. The chain couples TRBV3-1 to TRBJ2-2; TRBD1, the D gene given by the table, was not confirmed from the DNA. The CDR3 region is 16 residues in length, termini included. The germline V gene has CDR1 LGHDT and CDR2 YNNKEL (reference sequence). The CDR3 is CASSPNRQGPGELFFF.

This clonotype occurred many times. The chain recombines TRBV20-1 with TRBJ1-1, with TRBD1 matching over 7 bases. The CDR3 is made up of 13 amino acids. V lost 4 bases and J lost 2; bases outside the gene matches: 4. Germline V gene sequence: CDR1 DFQATT, CDR2 SNEGSKA (reference sequence). The CDR3, as DNA: TGCAGTGCTAACGGACAGGCTAACACTGAAGCTTTCTTT. Amino acid sequence: CSANGQANTEAFF.

This clonotype was seen repeatedly, ten times or more. The J gene is TRBJ2-3, the V gene TRBV5-1, with TRBD1 matching 7 bases. V lost 4 bases, J lost 0 bases, and 5 bases stayed unmatched. Per the germline V gene, CDR1 is SGHRS and CDR2 is YFSETQ. CDR3 length: 15 amino acids. CDR3 nucleotide sequence: TGCGCCAGCAGCACCGGGACAGTTAGCACAGATACGCAGTATTTT. Protein sequence: CASSTGTVSTDTQYF.

The J gene is TRBJ2-7, the V gene TRBV28, with D unclear. V was shortened by 5 bases and J by 0 bases, with 8 bases between the two germline ends. CDR1 and CDR2 from the germline V gene are MDHEN and SYDVKM. CDR3 length equals 13 residues. The CDR3 region has the DNA TGTGCCAGCAGTCCCGTCCCCTCCTACGAGCAGTACGTC. It specifies CASSPVPSYEQYV.

This clonotype was seen more than once but under ten times. The chain recombines TRBV4-3 with TRBJ2-6; 9 bases map to TRBD1. Germline trimming cut 2 bases from V and 2 bases from J; bases unmatched to any gene: 4. From germline, CDR1 is LGHNA and CDR2 YSLEER. This CDR3 is 17 amino acids long. The chain's CDR3 is CASSQMTGGTGANVLTF. CDR3 nucleotide sequence: TGCGCCAGCAGCCAAATGACAGGGGGGACTGGGGCCAACGTCCTGACTTTC.